The following is a T cell receptor beta chain sequence with its context. Its antigen is still unknown. The record has no base qualities; no much larger clone is one base away. The CDR3 regions of human TCRbeta chains were subjected to immunosequencing. Turning to the authors' computational methods: Repertoire TCRs were matched against a reference library of SARS-CoV-2-specific TCRs generated with the MIRA antigen-specificity platform. Breadth meant the fraction of unique TCRs that were SARS-CoV-2-associated, whereas depth meant the fraction of total T cells that were SARS-CoV-2-associated. Using the MIRA data, each spike-specific TCR was mapped to the spike region that the TCR reacts to and placed in a CD4 or CD8 class. Log10-transformed breadth and depth values were compared by one-way ANOVA with Sidak's multiple comparisons tests. TCRdb limited this immuneACCESS table to in-frame rearrangements with V and J called. A share of clones is missing; checked studies link under half to unresolved V genes, and the rest is unexplained. Clone size and V and J calls were adopted from that table, with D and trimming inferred from the DNA. The sample table holds 130,000 to 150,000 clones, of which roughly 92% were seen once. Of the sample, about 1.5% is held by the ten largest clones.

Sample time point, as interpreted from the label and publication: baseline before first vaccination. Vaccinee samples were obtained from the UK trials COV001 and COV002, which included a single-blind randomized controlled phase 2/3 trial of AZD1222 (ChAdOx1 nCoV-19) in healthy adults. For TCRbeta chain sequencing, PBMC samples from trial participants were taken at day 0 and at day 28 after the second dose. Here V drops 3 bases and J drops 3 bases, and the junction holds 9 bases not matched to any gene. The CDR3 goes from the cysteine to the phenylalanine over 17 residues. Left in the record is the CDR3 DNA by itself, 51 bases read in frame from the first base. The germline V gene gives CDR1 as MDHEN and CDR2 as SYDVKM. The data originate from a study of T cell responses to AZD1222 COVID-19 vaccine (dated by TCRdb to the early 2020s). About the full investigation: AZD1222 recipients whose second dose came at about 4 weeks and those whose second dose came at about 12 weeks were combined into one group, since spike-specific TCR depth and breadth did not differ between the two schedules. A total of over 230 trial participants underwent TCR sequencing, of whom about 210 received two doses of AZD1222 and some 26 received two doses of the MenACWY control vaccine. Trial participants were enrolled by age into subgroups of 18-55, 56-69 and 70-plus years, and around 150, 28 and 57 TCR-sequenced participants, respectively, were included in these subgroups.

What the authors observed across the whole study: Conclusions about previously exposed vaccinees are limited, since just a handful of AZD1222 recipients were seropositive for SARS-CoV-2 at baseline. The 56-69-year group was small, and its depth increase did not reach significance, likely because of low power. Most participants were white British and females outnumbered males, and the authors suggested that clonal diversity may have been underestimated. The vaccine-associated CD4 TCRs covered the entire spike protein, and the dominant responses fell in regions 160-218 and 743-854. Because no samples from the day 14 peak response were available, repertoires could be characterized only after the peak T cell response. After two AZD1222 doses, spike-specific TCR breadth and depth were significantly higher than at day 0 and than in MenACWY recipients. Epitopes outside the regions mutated in the B.1.351 and B.1.1.7 variants were reportedly recognized by nearly half of the unique spike-specific TCRs.

The sample here was peripheral blood, taken on day 0 of AZD1222 vaccination. This chain is built from TRBV28 and TRBJ2-5, with 11 bases in between that match TRBD2. This clonotype was obtained from an adult in good health. The DNA sequence is given as TGTGCCAGCAGTTTCGGACTAGCGGGTTGGAGGGAAGAGACCCAGTACTTC. It specifies CASSFGLAGWREETQYF.